This TCR beta chain is from a study of CD8 T cells in ankylosing spondylitis. Study-wide points: Some of the motif variants had earlier been found in reactive arthritis patients' fluid and blood. Characteristic, it appeared, of ankylosing spondylitis blood was a TCR beta motif of roughly eight highly homologous variants.

The authors made TCR beta libraries by quantitative 5'-RACE with molecular barcodes. One entry per CDR3 protein results from TCRdb running MiXCR on the 5' RACE reads. Here the sample spans about 340,000 distinct CDR3 sequences, over 12% being singletons. As concerns this clonotype: Antigen unknown.

In germline, CDR1 is MGHRA, CDR2 YSYEKL. V was trimmed by 5 bases and J by 2 bases, leaving 13 bases between them. The CDR3 runs 14 residues. The rearrangement uses TRBV4-1 and TRBJ2-7; no clear D. The sequence derives from a male donor with ankylosing spondylitis or in good health (not recorded which). The specimen was blood, either unsorted or a sorted T cell fraction (not recorded which). The CDR3 DNA sequence: TGCGCCAGCAGCACCTCGCACACCACCTACGAGCAGTACTTC. This sequence encodes CASSTSHTTYEQYF.